The 2 T cell receptor beta chains below were found in one sample sequenced in a study of early T cells in non-severe SARS-CoV-2 infection. TCRdb re-called the 5' RACE reads through MiXCR, storing one row per CDR3 protein. The profile shows 48,000 or so distinct CDR3 sequences, approximately 5.7% of them singletons. The source was whole blood, collected at baseline. Receptors originate from an adult who was a healthcare worker with PCR-confirmed SARS-CoV-2 infection or an uninfected control (not recorded which).

This clonotype has ten or more counts. V is TRBV6-6 and J is TRBJ2-7; TRBD2 aligns across 7 bases. Losses at the gene ends were 1 base for V and 4 bases for J; bases not matched to a gene: 4. Germline lookup yields CDR1 MNHNY and CDR2 SVGAGI (reference sequence). The length of the CDR3 is 14 residues. CDR3 sequence (DNA): TGTGCCAGCAGTTACTGGGGTAGCGGGTACGAGCAGTACTTC. Protein: CASSYWGSGYEQYF.

This clonotype was observed at least ten times. V usage is TRBV20-1 and J usage is TRBJ2-1; 13 bases align to TRBD2. The CDR3 is made up of 14 amino acids. V shed 6 bases and J 11 bases; nucleotides not matched to a gene: 10. CDR1 and CDR2 from the germline V gene are DFQATT and SNEGSKA (reference sequence). CDR3 in amino acids: CSAGGTSGTGQQFF. The CDR3 DNA follows: TGCAGTGCAGGCGGGACTAGCGGGACGGGTCAGCAGTTCTTC.